The 31 T cell receptor beta chains given below trace back to one sample, sequenced in a study of T cell changes during pregnancy in multiple sclerosis. Assay: immunoSEQ multiplex PCR; the TCRdb copy retains only in-frame clones and omits some. The sample contains around 57,000 clones, 89% of which appear only once. Material: peripheral blood, obtained in the first trimester of pregnancy. Receptor source: a female donor with multiple sclerosis, enrolled in a pregnancy study.

The chain joins TRBV7-9 to TRBJ1-6; 10 nucleotides align to TRBD1. The J segment lost 10 bases and the V segment lost 5 bases, leaving 11 bases of the junction unmatched. The CDR3 has 16 amino acids. Germline lookup yields CDR1 SEHNR and CDR2 FQNEAQ (reference sequence). CDR3 loop: CASSLSSGTGASPLHF. As DNA, the CDR3 is TGTGCCAGCAGCCTAAGTTCCGGGACAGGGGCCTCACCCCTCCACTTT.

V and J are TRBV7-2 and TRBJ2-7; D ambiguous. CDR3 length: 13 amino acids. V was clipped by 6 bases and J by 2 bases, with 11 bases between them. Per germline, CDR1 SGHTA and CDR2 FQGNSA. CDR3 sequence reads: CASSVSYTYEQYF. CDR3 sequence (DNA): TGTGCCAGCAGTGTCTCGTATACCTACGAGCAGTACTTC.

The chain recombines TRBV19 with TRBJ1-2; 9 bases map to TRBD1. V trimming: 4 bases; J trimming: 5 bases; junction bases outside the gene matches: 8. CDR3 length: 15 residues. The germline V gene encodes CDR1 LNHDA and CDR2 SQIVND (reference sequence). CDR3 sequence reads: CASSTRTGVYYGYTF. CDR3 DNA: TGTGCCAGTAGTACCCGGACAGGGGTGTATTATGGCTACACCTTC.

The V and J genes are TRBV4-3 and TRBJ2-6; no firm D call. The CDR3 covers 15 residues. The germline CDR1 and CDR2 sequences are LGHNA and YSLEER. The V end was cut by 0 bases, the J end by 0 bases, with 3 bases between. The CDR3, as DNA: TGCGCCAGCAGCCAAGACAGCTCTGGGGCCAACGTCCTGACTTTC. Amino acid sequence: CASSQDSSGANVLTF.

Of note for this clone: One junction end disagrees with the germline gene, perhaps due to a read error. The chain uses TRBV7-9 and TRBJ1-3, with D possibly being TRBD1 (6 bases). The CDR3 contains 8 residues. In germline, CDR1 is SEHNR, CDR2 FQNEAQ (reference sequence). CDR3 loop: CATNRAGF. The DNA for the CDR3 is TGTGCCACTAACAGGGCCGGTTTT.

The chain recombines TRBV13 with TRBJ2-3; 7 bases align to TRBD2. Germline CDR1 and CDR2: PRHDT and FYEKMQ (reference sequence). This CDR3 is 17 amino acids long. J gave up 2 bases and V 0 bases, and 8 bases lay outside the gene matches. CDR3 protein: CASSLGLGSGSTDTQYF. The CDR3 coding sequence is TGTGCCAGCAGCTTAGGCCTGGGTAGCGGGTCCACAGATACGCAGTATTTT.

V and J are TRBV5-1 and TRBJ1-5; no clear D gene. The ends were cut back, 0 bases at V and 1 base at J, with 5 bases in the middle. Per germline, CDR1 SGHRS and CDR2 YFSETQ. This CDR3 region has 14 residues. In DNA form, the CDR3 reads TGCGCCAGCAGCTTGGGTCAGAGCAATCAGCCCCAGCATTTT. Encoded protein: CASSLGQSNQPQHF.

J is TRBJ1-3 and V is TRBV4-3; D is uncertain. Germline loops: CDR1 LGHNA, CDR2 YSLEER. Trimming stripped 0 bases from V and 4 bases from J, with 16 bases between. This CDR3 is 17 amino acids long. The CDR3 loop reads CASSQDREGASGNTIYF. The CDR3 DNA reads TGCGCCAGCAGCCAAGATCGTGAGGGTGCTTCCGGAAACACCATATATTTT.

This clone was detected once. The chain carries TRBV4-2 and TRBJ2-3; the D gene is possibly TRBD2 (5 bases). The V end lost 1 base, the J end lost 1 base, and 12 bases lay between the germline ends. Looked up from germline, CDR1 is LGHNA and CDR2 is YNFKEQ. CDR3 length: 16 residues. The CDR3 protein is CASSQADRGGTDTQYF. Written as DNA, the CDR3 is TGTGCCAGCAGCCAAGCAGATCGGGGAGGCACAGATACGCAGTATTTT.

The chain carries TRBV10-1 and TRBJ2-2; possible D gene TRBD2, 5 bases. This CDR3 is 13 amino acids long. V dropped 6 bases and J dropped 2 bases, with 7 bases sitting between them. CDR1 is WNHNN, CDR2 SYGVQD, per germline (reference sequence). CDR3 sequence reads: CASRSGNTGELFF. The CDR3 DNA sequence: TGCGCCAGCAGAAGCGGAAACACCGGGGAGCTGTTTTTT.

V and J are TRBV4-3 and TRBJ1-4; TRBD1 aligns across 9 bases. Germline CDR1 reads LGHNA; CDR2 reads YSLEER. The V and J ends lost 1 base and 5 bases, in that order; junction bases with no gene match: 5. The CDR3 contains 16 residues. Here the CDR3 DNA reads TGCGCCAGCAGCCAAGGATCCGGGACAGGGAATGAAAAACTGTTTTTT. The encoded protein is CASSQGSGTGNEKLFF.

Only one count was recorded for this clone. The chain has TRBV27 and TRBJ2-1; TRBD1 might be the D (5 bases). The CDR3 consists of 13 residues. Germline V gives CDR1 MNHEY, CDR2 SMNVEV (reference sequence). V shed 9 bases and J shed 0 bases, with 9 bases lying between them. The CDR3 loop reads CASRGSSYNEQFF. The DNA of the CDR3 is TGTGCCAGTAGGGGTTCCTCCTACAATGAGCAGTTCTTC.

The chain is built from TRBV7-9 and TRBJ2-2, with 9 nucleotides matching TRBD2. Germline CDR1 SEHNR, CDR2 FQNEAQ (reference sequence). Trimming took 9 bases from V and 0 from J; bases not matched to a gene: 8. The CDR3 runs 16 residues. The CDR3 DNA follows: TGTGCCAGGACGGTAGCGGGGGCCCCGAACACCGGGGAGCTGTTTTTT. Amino acid sequence: CARTVAGAPNTGELFF.

The gene calls are TRBV5-1 and TRBJ2-5, with 12 bases lining up with TRBD2. The CDR3 sequence is 17 residues long. The trim removed 0 bases at V and 2 bases at J, leaving 5 bases unmatched. Germline lookup yields CDR1 SGHRS and CDR2 YFSETQ. CDR3 sequence reads: CASSLAWTSGKQETQYF. The CDR3 bases are TGCGCCAGCAGCTTGGCGTGGACTAGCGGGAAGCAAGAGACCCAGTACTTC.

This clone has a handful of counts. CDR3 coding DNA: TGTGCCACCAGCGAACAGACAGGGGATAGCTATGGCTACACCTTC. Its translation is CATSEQTGDSYGYTF. This chain joins TRBV15 and TRBJ1-2; 8 bases align to TRBD1. The germline V gene encodes CDR1 LNHNV and CDR2 YYDKDF (reference sequence). V shed 5 bases, J shed 4 bases, and the junction held 9 bases outside the gene matches. The CDR3 length is 15 residues.

The chain's CDR3 is CASSVGTGGTEAFF. The DNA of the CDR3 is TGTGCCAGCAGCGTAGGGACAGGGGGTACTGAAGCTTTCTTT. The genes are TRBV9 and TRBJ1-1, with 10 positions matching TRBD1. With 0 bases clipped from V and 5 bases from J, the junction kept 1 base outside the gene matches. There are 14 residues in the CDR3. Germline-derived CDR1 and CDR2 are SGDLS and YYNGEE. Based on the CDR3 plus reference TRBV9 and TRBJ1-1, the full variable domain is DSGVTQTPKHLITATGQRVTLRCSPRSGDLSVYWYQQSLDQGLQFLIQYYNGEERAKGNILERFSAQQFPDLHSELNLSSLELGDSALYFCASSVGTGGTEAFFGQGTRLTVV.

The sample holds one count of this clone. The chain is built from TRBV6-1 and TRBJ1-4, with 8 bases identical to TRBD1. The germline gives CDR1 MNHNS, CDR2 SASEGT. This CDR3 comprises 14 residues. J lost 7 bases, V lost 9 bases, and 10 bases had no gene match. This chain's CDR3 is CASSPGQEGEKLFF. The CDR3 DNA sequence: TGTGCCAGTTCCCCGGGACAGGAAGGTGAAAAACTGTTTTTT.

The chain has TRBV20-1 and TRBJ2-3; 7 bases agree with TRBD2. From germline, CDR1 is DFQATT and CDR2 SNEGSKA (reference sequence). The CDR3 is 11 amino acids. Germline trimming cut 5 bases from V and 6 bases from J; bases unmatched to any gene: 2. CDR3 coding DNA: TGCAGTGCTGCACTAGCGGATACGCAGTATTTT. Amino acids: CSAALADTQYF.

This chain connects TRBV7-3 to TRBJ2-3, with unresolved D. The CDR3 is 14 amino acids. The germline gives CDR1 SGHTA, CDR2 FQGTGA. With 2 bases removed from V and 10 bases from J, the gap between germline ends came to 16 bases. Here the CDR3 reads CASSLQYPRMAQYF. The CDR3 DNA reads TGTGCCAGCAGCTTACAGTATCCGAGGATGGCGCAGTATTTT.

V and J are TRBV1 and TRBJ1-6; the table names TRBD1, a call not compared with the DNA. TRBV1 constitutes a pseudogene. The CDR3 is made up of 14 amino acids. The CDR3 bases are TGCACCAGCCGACGGACAGGAGACAATTCACCCCTCCACTTT. This gives the protein CTSRRTGDNSPLHF.

The V and J genes are TRBV28 and TRBJ2-7; TRBD1 matches 8 bases. The CDR3 covers 16 residues. Germline CDR1 is MDHEN and CDR2 is SYDVKM. V was pared by 4 bases and J by 3 bases, with 11 bases of the junction left unmatched. CDR3: CASSSWGQASGYEQYF. CDR3 nucleotides: TGTGCCAGCAGTTCTTGGGGACAGGCCTCAGGCTACGAGCAGTACTTC.

The rearrangement links TRBV28 to TRBJ2-3, with a tentative D call TRBD2 (6 bases). There are 16 residues in the CDR3. Trimming took off 6 bases at V and 0 bases at J, with 16 bases between the two ends. Germline-derived CDR1 and CDR2 are MDHEN and SYDVKM. CDR3 loop: CASSSPEGTSTDTQYF. The CDR3 bases are TGTGCCAGCAGCTCCCCGGAGGGAACTAGCACAGATACGCAGTATTTT.

The genes are TRBV9 and TRBJ2-3, with D unresolved. The CDR3 length is 15 residues. Germline values: CDR1 SGDLS, CDR2 YYNGEE. The V end lost 4 bases, the J end lost 4 bases, and 16 bases lay between the germline ends. The CDR3 here is CASSSPLGMADTQYF. CDR3 sequence (DNA): TGTGCCAGCAGCTCCCCCCTCGGTATGGCAGATACGCAGTATTTT.

CDR3 region: CASSRDPTDTQYF. CDR3 bases: TGTGCCAGCTCGAGGGATCCCACAGATACGCAGTATTTT. V and J are TRBV2 and TRBJ2-3; D possibly corresponds to TRBD2 (5 bases). The germline CDR1 and CDR2 sequences are SNHLY and FYNNEI. CDR3 size: 13 residues. V shed 8 bases and J shed 2 bases, with 11 bases lying between them.

The gene calls are TRBV9 and TRBJ1-3; D ambiguous. Germline V CDR1 and CDR2: SGDLS, YYNGEE. Trimming shortened V by 4 bases and J by 0 bases, and 11 bases separated the two germline ends. There are 15 residues in the CDR3. The DNA of the CDR3 is TGTGCCAGCAGCCCGAGCGGCCTCTCTGGAAACACCATATATTTT. Translating gives CASSPSGLSGNTIYF. Looking up the rest from reference TRBV9 and TRBJ1-3 gives the full variable domain: DSGVTQTPKHLITATGQRVTLRCSPRSGDLSVYWYQQSLDQGLQFLIQYYNGEERAKGNILERFSAQQFPDLHSELNLSSLELGDSALYFCASSPSGLSGNTIYFGEGSWLTVV.

The chain is built from TRBV19 and TRBJ2-7; D not certain. Per the germline V gene, CDR1 is LNHDA and CDR2 is SQIVND (reference sequence). CDR3 size: 11 residues. Trimming shortened V by 4 bases and J by 3 bases, and 4 bases separated the two germline ends. CDR3 DNA: TGTGCCAGTAGTAACAGCTACGAGCAGTACTTC. Translating it yields CASSNSYEQYF.

V is TRBV10-3 and J is TRBJ2-3; 9 positions match TRBD2. Germline-derived CDR1 and CDR2 are ENHRY and SYGVKD. After removal of 6 bases from V and 6 bases from J, the junction contained 7 bases not matched to a gene. The length of the CDR3 is 14 residues. The CDR3 here is CAIRAGGRRDTQYF. The CDR3 DNA reads TGTGCCATCAGAGCGGGGGGCAGGAGGGATACGCAGTATTTT.

This rearrangement joins TRBV14 to TRBJ2-7, with 9 bases that match TRBD1. The junction had 9 bases not matched to a gene; V was cut back by 0 bases and J by 6 bases. The germline V gene has CDR1 SGHDN and CDR2 FVKESK. The CDR3 has 16 residues. The CDR3 DNA reads TGTGCCAGCAGCCAAGAACGGAACAGGGGGCATTTCGAGCAGTACTTC. Translation: CASSQERNRGHFEQYF.

The genes are TRBV27 and TRBJ1-4; perhaps TRBD1 as D (5 bases). CDR1 is MNHEY and CDR2 is SMNVEV in the germline V gene (reference sequence). Trimming left V 8 bases short and J 0 bases short, with 13 bases between. The CDR3 loop spans 15 amino acids. CDR3: CASRDSFATNEKLFF. The CDR3 DNA is TGTGCCAGCCGGGACTCTTTCGCAACTAATGAAAAACTGTTTTTT.

The gene calls are TRBV27 and TRBJ2-1, with a tentative D call TRBD1 (5 bases). This CDR3 spans 16 amino acids. Trimming cost V 1 base and J 3 bases, with 13 bases left between them. CDR1 and CDR2 (germline): MNHEY, SMNVEV (reference sequence). The CDR3 bases are TGTGCCAGCAGTTTATTCCGACAGACGTACTACAATGAGCAGTTCTTC. It is translated as CASSLFRQTYYNEQFF.

The chain carries TRBV15 and TRBJ1-1, with TRBD1 as a possible D gene (6 bases). V gave up 0 bases and J gave up 4 bases, with 12 bases separating them. Germline CDR1 is LNHNV and CDR2 is YYDKDF (reference sequence). CDR3 length equals 15 residues. This CDR3 is CATSRDRGASTEAFF. In DNA form, the CDR3 reads TGTGCCACCAGCAGAGATCGGGGGGCGAGCACTGAAGCTTTCTTT. The entire variable domain, with the rest obtained from reference TRBV15 and TRBJ1-1, is as follows: DAMVIQNPRYQVTQFGKPVTLSCSQTLNHNVMYWYQQKSSQAPKLLFHYYDKDFNNEADTPDNFQSRRPNTSFCFLDIRSPGLGDTAMYLCATSRDRGASTEAFFGQGTRLTVV.